This TCR beta chain comes out of a study of shared clonotypes between healthy human individuals. Generated by immunoSEQ multiplex PCR, the TCRdb table keeps only in-frame clones and is missing some. The repertoire includes 2,500,000 or so clones, 85% to 95% of them detected once, and 0.37% sits in the top ten. The ends were cut back, 5 bases at V and 3 bases at J, with 13 bases in the middle. CDR1 SGHTA and CDR2 FQGTGA come from the germline V gene. The CDR3 totals 15 residues. V and J are TRBV7-3 and TRBJ2-2; D call uncertain. The receptor was isolated from a young man in good health. Some clones in this sample may be carry-over from other donors' samples. What was sequenced was naive CD4+ T cells from PBMCs. Subset meaning: CD45RA+ positively selected. The CDR3 spells CASSPLGGYTGELFF. In nucleotides, the CDR3 is TGTGCCAGCAGCCCCCTAGGCGGTTACACCGGGGAGCTGTTTTTT. The variable domain in full, completed from reference TRBV7-3 and TRBJ2-2, reads GAGVSQTPSNKVTEKGKYVELRCDPISGHTALYWYRQSLGQGPEFLIYFQGTGAADDSGLPNDRFFAVRPEGSVSTLKIQRTERGDSAVYLCASSPLGGYTGELFFGEGSRLTVL.